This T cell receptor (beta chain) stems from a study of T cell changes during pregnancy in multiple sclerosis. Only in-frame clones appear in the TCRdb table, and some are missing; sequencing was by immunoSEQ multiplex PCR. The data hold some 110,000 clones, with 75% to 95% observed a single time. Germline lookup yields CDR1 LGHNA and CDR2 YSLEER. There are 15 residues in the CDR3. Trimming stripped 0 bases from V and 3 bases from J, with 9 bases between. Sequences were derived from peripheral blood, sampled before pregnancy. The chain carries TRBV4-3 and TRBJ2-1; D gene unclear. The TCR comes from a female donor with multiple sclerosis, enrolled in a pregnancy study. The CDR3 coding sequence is TGCGCCAGCAGCCAAGATCGGTCTTTCTACAATGAGCAGTTCTTC. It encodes CASSQDRSFYNEQFF.